This T cell receptor beta chain was identified in a study of cytomegalovirus exposure and HLA in healthy donors. Notes on the study in general: Investigators reported 164 TCR beta chains as tied to cytomegalovirus.

Concerning this clone itself: Its antigen is unidentified.

Researchers ran the PCR with 60 Vbeta and 13 Jbeta primers. Sequencing used immunoSEQ multiplex PCR; TCRdb keeps in-frame clones, though not all of them. The sample's table shows 150,000 to 200,000 clones. The CDR3 sequence is 14 residues long. The V end lost 6 bases, the J end lost 3 bases, and 15 bases lay between the germline ends. Germline CDR1 SGHAT, CDR2 FQNNGV. This receptor was taken from a man younger than 40 in good health and CMV-seronegative. The sample consisted of PBMCs. J is TRBJ2-7 and V is TRBV11-2; D is possibly TRBD2 (6 bases). The CDR3 region is CASRRDLTLYEQYF. The CDR3 DNA is TGTGCCAGCAGGCGGGATCTCACCCTCTACGAGCAGTACTTC.